This T cell receptor (beta chain) was obtained from a study of shared clonotypes between healthy human individuals. The study's findings and limits: Sampling used blood alone; tissue repertoires probably differ.

This table comes from immunoSEQ multiplex PCR, and its TCRdb copy is limited to in-frame clones, with some not included. The table lists around 510,000 clones, 70% to 80% of them singletons. CDR1 is MDHEN, CDR2 SYDVKM, per germline. CDR3 length: 14 amino acids. Deletions cut 3 bases from V and 7 bases from J, with 15 bases between. This clone was detected only a few times. Antigen specificity is unknown. This chain uses TRBV28 with TRBJ1-1; D ambiguous. The TCR sequence derives from a woman aged 40 to 50 in good health. Some clones in this sample may be carry-over from other donors' samples. Sequencing was done on a sample of PBMCs. CDR3 nucleotides: TGTGCCAGCAGTTTGGGGTTCAATCATAATGAAGCTTTCTTT. This gives the protein CASSLGFNHNEAFF.